A selection of T cell receptor beta chains follows, all from one sample in a study of radiation and T cells in renal cell carcinoma. TCRdb's copy holds only in-frame clones and misses some; the assay was immunoSEQ multiplex PCR. The data show 140,000 or so clones, roughly 84% seen once. This specimen consisted of blood, obtained from a patient whose treatment included radiotherapy and nephrectomy. These receptors were obtained from a woman aged 50 to 60 with renal cell carcinoma. Each CDR3 is given with its conserved first and last residue. A D gene is named only where the DNA matches it firmly. Expanded clones get a size class; other rows say once, few or many, or leave the size out.

V	D	size	J	DNA	CDR3
TRBV5-4	TRBD1	NA	TRBJ1-2	TGTGCCAGCAGCTTCTCCGGGACAGGCCCCCGAAGTCTGAACTTC	CASSFSGTGPRSLNF
TRBV19	NA	NA	TRBJ1-6	TGTGCCAGCACCCTCGGGTGGTACTCACCCCTCCACTTT	CASTLGWYSPLHF
TRBV7-9	NA	NA	TRBJ1-1	TGTGCCAGCAGCCCGGCGACCTGGACCGTCAACACTGAAGCTTTCTTT	CASSPATWTVNTEAFF
TRBV21-1	NA	few	TRBJ2-1	TGTGCCAGGGTACTAGCCTCCTACAATGAGCAGTTCTTC	CARVLASYNEQFF
TRBV18	TRBD1	few	TRBJ1-4	TGTGCCAGCTCACCACCGGGACAGGGAGATGAAAAACTGTTTTTT	CASSPPGQGDEKLFF
TRBV6-1	NA	once	TRBJ1-2	TGTGCCAGCAGTGAATGGGGACCCTATGGCTACACCTTC	CASSEWGPYGYTF
TRBV6-5	NA	NA	TRBJ1-1	TGTGCCACCCAGGTGGAAAATAGGGACACTGAAGCTTTCTTT	CATQVENRDTEAFF
TRBV30	NA	NA	TRBJ1-2	TGTGCCTGGAGTCGGCCCTATGGCTACACCTTC	CAWSRPYGYTF
TRBV7-2	NA	few	TRBJ2-7	TGTGCCAGCAGCCCCGACCCACCCTACGAGCAGTACTTC	CASSPDPPYEQYF
TRBV7-2	TRBD1	NA	TRBJ2-1	TGTGCCAGCAGCCATGACAGGGACTCCTACAATGAGCAGTTCTTC	CASSHDRDSYNEQFF
TRBV7-2	NA	once	TRBJ1-5	TGTGCCAGCAGCCCCGGTACTAAGAGGGATCAGCCCCAGCATTTT	CASSPGTKRDQPQHF
TRBV9	NA	NA	TRBJ2-5	TGTGCCAGCAGCGTAGGGGGTAGGGATTATGGGGAGACCCAGTACTTC	CASSVGGRDYGETQYF
TRBV29-1	NA	once	TRBJ2-1	TGCAGCGTTCACTACAGGGACTCCTACAATGAGCAGTTCTTC	CSVHYRDSYNEQFF
TRBV6-5	NA	NA	TRBJ2-2	TGTGCCTCCTACCCAGGCACCGGGGAGCTGTTTTTT	CASYPGTGELFF
TRBV2	NA	NA	TRBJ1-3	TGTGCCAGCAGCAAAGGTTATATGGACGGAAACACCATATATTTT	CASSKGYMDGNTIYF
TRBV18	NA	NA	TRBJ2-7	TGTGCCAGCTCCCCCGTTCGAACGGTGATGTACGAGCAGTACTTC	CASSPVRTVMYEQYF
TRBV15	NA	NA	TRBJ2-3	TGTGCCACCAGCAGGGGGGACCGAGGGATAGGATTAAAGAGAGATACGCAGTATTTT	CATSRGDRGIGLKRDTQYF
TRBV18	TRBD1	few	TRBJ2-5	TGTGCCAGCTCATCTCTCAGCGGACAGGGGAGGGAGACCCAGTACTTC	CASSSLSGQGRETQYF
TRBV6-5	NA	once	TRBJ2-7	TGTGCCAGCAGTTACCAGGGGCCCTCCTACGAGCAGTACTTC	CASSYQGPSYEQYF
TRBV2	NA	NA	TRBJ2-1	TGTGCCAGCAGTGTTGAGGGACTCTCCTACAATGAGCAGTTCTTC	CASSVEGLSYNEQFF
TRBV2	NA	NA	TRBJ1-5	TGTGCCAGCAGTGAAGTCAGGAACAATCAGCCCCAGCATTTT	CASSEVRNNQPQHF
TRBV6-1	NA	few	TRBJ1-6	TGTGCCAGCAGCCAGCAGATGAGAAATTCACCCCTCCACTTT	CASSQQMRNSPLHF
TRBV5-4	NA	few	TRBJ1-1	TGTGCCAGCAGCTTGGTGGCAGGGGAAACTGAAGCTTTCTTT	CASSLVAGETEAFF
TRBV5-5	TRBD1	NA	TRBJ1-2	TGTGCCAGCAGCTCCGGACAGGACTATGGCTACACCTTC	CASSSGQDYGYTF
TRBV9	NA	NA	TRBJ2-1	TGTGCCAGCAGCGCGACCAGGGATACCTACAATGAGCAGTTCTTC	CASSATRDTYNEQFF
TRBV21-1	NA	few	TRBJ1-4	TGTGCCAGGCTTGGGACAACTAATGAAAAACTGTTTTTT	CARLGTTNEKLFF
TRBV7-2	NA	NA	TRBJ1-3	TGTGCCAGCAGCTTTCTAGGGGAAAACACCATATATTTT	CASSFLGENTIYF
TRBV29-1	NA	NA	TRBJ1-4	TGCAGCGTTGCCCAAATGGCTAATGAAAAACTGTTTTTT	CSVAQMANEKLFF
TRBV6-5	NA	NA	TRBJ1-2	TGTGCCAGCAGCCGGATTGCGGGTTCTAACTATGGCTACACCTTC	CASSRIAGSNYGYTF
TRBV9	TRBD1	NA	TRBJ1-2	TGTGCCAGCAGCGACTCGACAGGGTCCTATGGCTACACCTTC	CASSDSTGSYGYTF
TRBV18	NA	NA	TRBJ1-5	TGTGCCAGCTCACCACCCGCGTCAGGATATAGCAATCAGCCCCAGCATTTT	CASSPPASGYSNQPQHF